The 17 T cell receptor beta chains below all came from one sample that was sequenced in a study of T cells in Graves' hyperthyroidism and ophthalmopathy. From RNA transcripts, TCR beta CDR3 regions were amplified. First-round RT-PCR targeting the TCR CDR3 was performed with the HTBI primer set. TCRdb passed the multiplex PCR reads through MiXCR, listing each CDR3 protein once. Of fewer than 400,000 distinct CDR3 sequences in the sample, around 17% were seen once. Sequencing input: blood. Source of these receptors: a man aged 30-40 years with Graves' hyperthyroidism.

This clonotype was recorded at least ten times. The chain has TRBV6-1 and TRBJ2-5; 10 nucleotides align to TRBD2. Germline trimming cut 5 bases from V and 5 bases from J; bases unmatched to any gene: 8. Looked up from germline, CDR1 is MNHNS and CDR2 is SASEGT. The CDR3 has 15 residues. As DNA, the CDR3 is TGTGCCAGCAGTCAACTAGCGGGGAGGAAGGAGACCCAGTACTTC. It yields the protein CASSQLAGRKETQYF.

There are many counts of this clonotype. The chain has TRBV28 and TRBJ1-1; no clear D. V was trimmed by 8 bases and J by 0 bases, leaving 4 bases between them. Germline V gives CDR1 MDHEN, CDR2 SYDVKM. The CDR3 length is 11 residues. The CDR3 nucleotides are TGTGCCAGCGGTGTGAACACTGAAGCTTTCTTT. Amino acid sequence: CASGVNTEAFF.

Here the CDR3 reads CASSQERVGPGELFF. As DNA, the CDR3 is TGTGCCAGCAGCCAAGAACGGGTGGGCCCCGGGGAGCTGTTTTTT. The genes are TRBV4-2 and TRBJ2-2; D unclear. CDR1 and CDR2 from the germline V gene are LGHNA and YNFKEQ. The V and J ends lost 0 bases and 6 bases respectively, with 11 bases between them. CDR3 size: 15 residues.

The chain is built from TRBV7-9 and TRBJ2-1; TRBD2 matches 10 bases. Trimming at V came to 5 bases and at J to 4 bases, leaving 11 bases not matched to a gene. The CDR3 contains 17 residues. Per germline, CDR1 SEHNR and CDR2 FQNEAQ (reference sequence). CDR3 sequence reads: CASSHPISSGSYNEQFF. Here the CDR3 DNA reads TGTGCCAGCAGCCACCCAATTTCTAGCGGGAGTTACAATGAGCAGTTCTTC.

Ten or more counts support this clonotype. This chain connects TRBV6-1 to TRBJ1-1, with D maybe TRBD1 (5 bases). Trimming stripped 7 bases from V and 0 bases from J, with 12 bases between. The CDR3 runs 14 residues. Germline V gene data show CDR1 as MNHNS and CDR2 as SASEGT. The CDR3 DNA is TGTGCCAGCATCTCGGGGCAGATGAACACTGAAGCTTTCTTT. It specifies CASISGQMNTEAFF.

This clonotype was observed once. The chain links TRBV29-1 to TRBJ1-3; D ambiguous. The germline V and J ends were trimmed by 4 bases and 4 bases, with 5 bases remaining between them. CDR1 SQVTM and CDR2 ANQGSEA come from the germline V gene. The CDR3 has 11 amino acids. The CDR3 loop is CSVGEGNTIYF. Here the CDR3 DNA reads TGCAGCGTTGGGGAAGGAAACACCATATATTTT.

Note on this clonotype: An end of the junction differs from the germline gene, which may be a read error. The chain carries TRBV28 and TRBJ1-2; D call uncertain. The V gene's germline CDR1 is MDHEN and CDR2 SYDVKM. The CDR3 contains 14 residues. CDR3 loop: CPSSPSLANYGYTF. CDR3 bases: TGTCCCAGCAGTCCATCCTTAGCCAACTATGGCTATACCTTC.

This clonotype was observed at least ten times. The J gene is TRBJ2-1, the V gene TRBV28; TRBD1 matches 7 bases. The CDR3 covers 15 residues. Germline assignment: CDR1 MDHEN and CDR2 SYDVKM. Trimming at V came to 5 bases and at J to 7 bases, leaving 11 bases not matched to a gene. The CDR3 reads CASSGQDRDVNEQFF. The CDR3 DNA follows: TGTGCCAGCAGTGGACAAGACAGGGACGTGAATGAGCAGTTCTTC.

In its sample, this clonotype was seen many times. The chain employs TRBV20-1 and TRBJ2-7; 11 positions match TRBD2. The J segment lost 7 bases and the V segment lost 1 base, leaving 9 bases of the junction unmatched. There are 15 residues in the CDR3. Germline CDR1 is DFQATT and CDR2 is SNEGSKA (reference sequence). The CDR3 coding sequence is TGCAGTGCTAGAGGGAAGACTAGCGGGACTCGGGAGCAGTACTTC. It codes for CSARGKTSGTREQYF.

At least ten counts were recorded for this clonotype. The rearrangement joins TRBV12-3 or TRBV12-4 to TRBJ2-5; the match to TRBD1 covers 8 bases. This CDR3 has 15 residues. V shed 3 bases, J shed 1 base, and the junction held 4 bases outside the gene matches. This chain's CDR3 is CASSLGTGLQETQYF. The CDR3 coding sequence is TGTGCCAGCAGTTTGGGGACAGGACTCCAAGAGACCCAGTACTTC.

This clonotype came up a few times. The J gene is TRBJ1-1, the V gene TRBV29-1; TRBD1 agrees at 7 bases. Germline CDR1 reads SQVTM; CDR2 reads ANQGSEA. The ends lost 5 bases at V and 5 bases at J; junction bases unmatched: 8. The CDR3 has 13 residues. This CDR3 reads CSVQGGARTEAFF. The CDR3 region has the DNA TGCAGCGTTCAAGGGGGCGCAAGAACTGAAGCTTTCTTT.

The chain is built from TRBV20-1 and TRBJ2-1; 9 nucleotides line up with TRBD2. The germline V gene has CDR1 DFQATT and CDR2 SNEGSKA (reference sequence). This CDR3 region has 16 residues. V lost 2 bases and J lost 3; bases outside the gene matches: 8. The CDR3 DNA reads TGCAGTGCTAGAAATTTAGCGGGAGTCGACTACAATGAGCAGTTCTTC. Its protein is CSARNLAGVDYNEQFF.

Worth noting for this clonotype: One end of the junction is discordant with germline, which a read error may explain. DNA of the CDR3: TGTGCCAGCAGCCTCGGACAGAACACTGAAGTTTTCTTT. It codes for CASSLGQNTEVFF. The V gene is TRBV3-1, the J gene TRBJ1-1, with D perhaps TRBD1 (6 bases). This CDR3 has 13 residues. Germline loops: CDR1 LGHDT, CDR2 YNNKEL (reference sequence).

This clonotype has at least ten counts. The chain joins TRBV20-1 to TRBJ2-7; a weak D match, TRBD1 (5 bases). This CDR3 region has 13 residues. The V and J ends lost 6 bases and 2 bases respectively, with 14 bases between them. Germline V gene data show CDR1 as DFQATT and CDR2 as SNEGSKA (reference sequence). The CDR3, as DNA: TGCAGTGCCCAAGGAAGGGGAACCTACGAGCAGTACTTC. This sequence encodes CSAQGRGTYEQYF.

In this sample, this clonotype turned up many times. This chain joins TRBV7-6 and TRBJ1-1; D is uncertain. This CDR3 has 14 amino acids. V lost 4 bases, J lost 6 bases, and 15 bases lay in between. Germline V gives CDR1 SGHVS, CDR2 FNYEAQ. CDR3 amino acids: CASSSFLDESEAFF. The CDR3 nucleotides are TGTGCCAGCAGCTCGTTCCTCGACGAATCTGAAGCTTTCTTT.

The chain combines TRBV11-2 with TRBJ2-3; 7 nucleotides line up with TRBD2. V lost 5 bases, J lost 3 bases, and 11 bases stayed unmatched. The CDR3 length is 16 residues. Looked up from germline, CDR1 is SGHAT and CDR2 is FQNNGV. DNA of the CDR3: TGTGCCAGCAGCCGTGTGGCGGGGGTGGGTACAGATACGCAGTATTTT. The encoded protein is CASSRVAGVGTDTQYF.

The chain carries TRBV20-1 and TRBJ2-7; 10 nucleotides line up with TRBD2. CDR3 length equals 15 residues. Per the germline V gene, CDR1 is DFQATT and CDR2 is SNEGSKA (reference sequence). Trimming removed 6 bases from V and 5 bases from J; junction bases left unmatched: 13. The CDR3 spells CSADWLAGVMNEQYF. The CDR3 nucleotides read TGCAGTGCGGATTGGCTAGCGGGAGTGATGAACGAGCAGTACTTC.